The entry that follows covers one T cell receptor (beta chain) sequence. Unique molecular identifiers were built into the TCRbeta library. Each CDR3 protein is one row after TCRdb ran MiXCR on the PCR reads. The sample includes about 200,000 distinct CDR3 sequences, roughly 14% of them seen just once. This entry belongs to a study of T-cell reconstitution after alpha-beta-depleted transplantation in children. This TCR was sampled from a human donor who donated a stem cell graft to a child with acute lymphoblastic leukemia. The source was PBMCs from the stem cell graft donor, collected from the stem cell graft.

For the CDR3, the DNA is TGTGCCAGCAGTTTACGGGACCCGGACCTCTACAATGAGCAGTTCTTC. Translation gives CASSLRDPDLYNEQFF. The chain combines TRBV12-3 or TRBV12-4 with TRBJ2-1; D possibly uses TRBD1 or TRBD2 (5 bases each). The CDR3 runs to 16 residues. V was clipped by 2 bases and J by 3 bases, with 14 bases between them.